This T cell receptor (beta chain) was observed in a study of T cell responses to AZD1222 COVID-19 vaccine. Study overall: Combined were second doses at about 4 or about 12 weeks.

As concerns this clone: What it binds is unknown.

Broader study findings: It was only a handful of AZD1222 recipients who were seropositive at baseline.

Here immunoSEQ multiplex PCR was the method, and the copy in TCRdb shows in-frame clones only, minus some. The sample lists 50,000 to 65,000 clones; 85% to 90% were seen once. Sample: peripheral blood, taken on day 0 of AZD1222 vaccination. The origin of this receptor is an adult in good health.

The CDR3 region is CASSQTSVGASYNEQFF. The CDR3 DNA is TGCGCCAGCAGCCAAACGAGTGTGGGGGCTTCCTACAATGAGCAGTTCTTC. The rearrangement joins TRBV4-1 to TRBJ2-1, with a tentative D call TRBD1 (6 bases). Germline V gene sequence: CDR1 MGHRA, CDR2 YSYEKL. The CDR3 loop spans 17 amino acids. The germline V and J ends were trimmed by 2 bases and 1 base, with 15 bases remaining between them.